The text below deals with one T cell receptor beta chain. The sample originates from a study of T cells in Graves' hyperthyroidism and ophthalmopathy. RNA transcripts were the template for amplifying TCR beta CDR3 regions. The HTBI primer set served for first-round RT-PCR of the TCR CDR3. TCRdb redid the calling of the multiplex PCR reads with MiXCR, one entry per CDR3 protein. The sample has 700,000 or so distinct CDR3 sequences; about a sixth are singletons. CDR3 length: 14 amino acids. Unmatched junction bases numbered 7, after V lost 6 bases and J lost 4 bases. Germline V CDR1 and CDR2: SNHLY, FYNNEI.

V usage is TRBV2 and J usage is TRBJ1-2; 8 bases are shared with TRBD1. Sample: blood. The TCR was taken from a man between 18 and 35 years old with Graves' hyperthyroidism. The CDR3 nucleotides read TGTGCCAGCAGGTCACAGGGGGGGTCCTATGGCTACACCTTC. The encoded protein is CASRSQGGSYGYTF.